This entry describes one TCR beta chain. This entry is derived from a study of blood T cell repertoires in COVID-19. Study information: PBMCs, B-cell-depleted T cells, or T cells provided the cDNA or gDNA that made up the material.

V was shortened by 6 bases and J by 4 bases, with 9 bases between the two germline ends. Germline CDR1 MNHEY, CDR2 SVGAGI. The CDR3 extends over 12 amino acids. This table comes from immunoSEQ multiplex PCR, and its TCRdb copy is limited to in-frame clones, with some not included. The data show fewer than 200,000 clones, roughly 83% seen once. The TCR comes from a woman aged 80 or over with active or convalescent COVID-19. The chain has TRBV6-5 and TRBJ2-5; D is possibly TRBD2 (5 bases). Input material: peripheral blood. The CDR3 loop reads CASRTGVETQYF. DNA for the CDR3: TGTGCCAGCAGAACCGGGGTAGAGACCCAGTACTTC.